The rows below give T cell receptor beta chains drawn from one sample of a study of T cell responses to AZD1222 COVID-19 vaccine. Produced via immunoSEQ multiplex PCR; TCRdb's table is partial and in-frame only. In the table there are about 180,000 clones, 92% of which are singletons. Sample: peripheral blood, taken 28 days after the second AZD1222 dose. The receptors come from an adult who received the AZD1222 COVID-19 vaccine. The CDR3 runs from the conserved cysteine through the conserved F or W. Fields, in order: V gene, D gene, clone size, J gene, CDR3 protein, CDR3 DNA. The D gene is left open where the match is weak. Some rows have no size entry. The others give once, few or many, or a class for an expanded clone.

TRBV21-1	NA	once	TRBJ2-7	CASSKAAPLRYEQYF	TGTGCCAGCAGCAAAGCGGCACCCTTGCGTTACGAGCAGTACTTC
TRBV19	NA	NA	TRBJ1-1	CASSIEGVYTEAFF	TGTGCCAGTAGTATAGAAGGGGTTTATACTGAAGCTTTCTTT
TRBV3-1/TRBV3-2	NA	NA	TRBJ1-2	CASSQGLTDYGYTF	TGTGCCAGCAGCCAAGGACTGACCGACTATGGCTACACCTTC
TRBV27	TRBD1	NA	TRBJ1-1	CASSSQDRFNTEAFF	TGTGCCAGCAGTTCCCAGGACAGGTTTAACACTGAAGCTTTCTTT
TRBV2	NA	NA	TRBJ1-1	CASSELPNTEAFF	TGTGCCAGCAGTGAACTCCCAAACACTGAAGCTTTCTTT
TRBV27	NA	NA	TRBJ1-3	CASSLGQGNTIYF	TGTGCCAGCAGTTTAGGTCAAGGAAACACCATATATTTT
TRBV2	TRBD1	once	TRBJ1-5	CASSWTGGYPGPQHF	TGTGCCAGCAGCTGGACAGGGGGATACCCGGGGCCCCAGCATTTT
TRBV23-1	NA	NA	TRBJ2-3	CASSQFGGTQYF	TGCGCCAGCAGTCAATTCGGCGGAACGCAGTATTTT
TRBV27	NA	once	TRBJ2-1	CASRSEDSYNEQFF	TGTGCCAGCAGATCGGAGGACTCCTACAATGAGCAGTTCTTC
TRBV30	NA	NA	TRBJ1-5	CAWSPQGNQPQHF	TGTGCCTGGAGTCCACAGGGCAATCAGCCCCAGCATTTT
TRBV28	TRBD2	NA	TRBJ2-1	CASSSLAGDPINEQFF	TGTGCCAGCAGTTCCCTAGCGGGAGACCCCATCAATGAGCAGTTCTTC
TRBV2	TRBD1	NA	TRBJ1-6	CASSEGTGLGDNSPLHF	TGTGCCAGCAGTGAGGGGACAGGGTTGGGGGATAATTCACCCCTCCACTTT
TRBV5-1	TRBD2	NA	TRBJ2-1	CASSLDLAAFGEQFF	TGCGCCAGCAGCTTGGATCTAGCGGCCTTCGGGGAGCAGTTCTTC
TRBV7-9	TRBD2	once	TRBJ2-3	CASSLSASGRWDTQYF	TGTGCCAGCAGCTTGTCGGCTAGCGGGAGATGGGATACGCAGTATTTT
TRBV20-1	NA	NA	TRBJ1-1	CSAIGVPEAFF	TGCAGTGCTATAGGCGTTCCTGAAGCTTTCTTT
TRBV7-2	NA	NA	TRBJ2-1	CASSLEWEQFF	TGTGCCAGCAGCTTAGAGTGGGAGCAGTTCTTC
TRBV4-1	NA	NA	TRBJ1-5	CASSQDRPGLGQPQHF	TGCGCCAGCAGCCAAGATCGGCCAGGGCTAGGGCAGCCCCAGCATTTT
TRBV5-5	NA	NA	TRBJ2-2	CASSLSGTGELFF	TGTGCCAGCAGCCTCTCCGGGACCGGGGAGCTGTTTTTT
TRBV7-3	NA	NA	TRBJ2-7	CASSLNPGAGGYEQYF	TGTGCCAGCAGCTTAAATCCGGGGGCTGGTGGCTACGAGCAGTACTTC
TRBV28	NA	NA	TRBJ2-7	CASSLAGPYEQYF	TGTGCCAGCAGTTTAGCGGGCCCCTACGAGCAGTACTTC
TRBV30	NA	NA	TRBJ2-1	CAWSAPWRGEVSYNEQFF	TGTGCCTGGAGTGCACCTTGGAGGGGCGAGGTGTCCTACAATGAGCAGTTCTTC
TRBV18	NA	NA	TRBJ1-5	CASSPPSWGGGSNQPQHF	TGTGCCAGCTCACCACCGTCTTGGGGAGGTGGGAGCAATCAGCCCCAGCATTTT
TRBV15	NA	NA	TRBJ1-4	CATSMRSLNEKLFF	TGTGCCACCAGCATGAGAAGTCTTAATGAAAAACTGTTTTTT
TRBV18	TRBD1	NA	TRBJ2-1	CASSSRDRGWNEQFF	TGTGCCAGCTCATCCCGGGACAGGGGGTGGAATGAGCAGTTCTTC
TRBV14	TRBD2	NA	TRBJ2-5	CASSASLAGETQYF	TGTGCCAGCAGCGCAAGCTTAGCGGGGGAGACCCAGTACTTC
TRBV15	NA	once	TRBJ1-3	CATSRDKGYPGNTIYF	TGTGCCACCAGCAGAGATAAAGGGTACCCTGGAAACACCATATATTTT
TRBV5-6	NA	NA	TRBJ2-1	CASSFAGSNEQFF	TGTGCCAGCAGCTTTGCAGGGAGCAATGAGCAGTTCTTC
TRBV3-1/TRBV3-2	TRBD1	NA	TRBJ2-3	CASSQDPRGRTDTQYF	TGTGCCAGCAGCCAAGATCCCAGGGGGCGGACAGATACGCAGTATTTT
TRBV6-5	NA	NA	TRBJ2-2	CASSLGRVTGELFF	TGTGCCAGCAGCCTGGGACGGGTCACCGGGGAGCTGTTTTTT
TRBV5-1	NA	NA	TRBJ2-2	CASSLARVQTYTGELFF	TGCGCCAGCAGCTTGGCTCGGGTGCAAACCTACACCGGGGAGCTGTTTTTT
TRBV11-3	NA	NA	TRBJ1-1	CASSLEGGRTEAFF	TGTGCCAGCAGCTTAGAGGGAGGACGCACTGAAGCTTTCTTT
TRBV29-1	TRBD1	NA	TRBJ2-7	CSVRTGNEQYF	TGCAGCGTCCGGACAGGGAACGAGCAGTACTTC
TRBV10-1	NA	NA	TRBJ1-4	CASSEGGACEKLFF	TGCGCCAGCAGTGAGGGGGGGGCTTGTGAAAAACTGTTTTTT
TRBV4-3	NA	NA	TRBJ2-2	CASSQDSRAELTGELFF	TGCGCCAGCAGCCAAGATAGTAGGGCAGAACTGACCGGGGAGCTGTTTTTT
TRBV5-8	TRBD2	NA	TRBJ2-1	CASSALAQNEQFF	TGTGCCAGCAGCGCACTAGCGCAAAATGAGCAGTTCTTC
TRBV6-4	TRBD1	NA	TRBJ1-1	CASSSGTENTEAFF	TGTGCCAGCAGTTCCGGGACAGAGAACACTGAAGCTTTCTTT
TRBV2	TRBD1	NA	TRBJ2-3	CASIEQGQSRQYF	TGTGCCAGCATAGAACAGGGACAGTCGAGGCAGTATTTT
TRBV5-1	NA	NA	TRBJ2-3	CASSPPSRGDTQYF	TGCGCCAGCAGCCCGCCATCCAGGGGAGATACGCAGTATTTT
TRBV28	NA	NA	TRBJ1-2	CASSLRGPTANYGYTF	TGTGCCAGCAGCCTAAGGGGCCCCACCGCTAACTATGGCTACACCTTC
TRBV28	TRBD1	few	TRBJ1-6	CASRLTGPRSPLHF	TGTGCCAGCAGATTGACAGGGCCCAGGTCACCCCTCCACTTT
TRBV7-9	NA	NA	TRBJ2-1	CASSLEVGPSYNEQFF	TGTGCCAGCAGCTTAGAGGTGGGGCCCTCCTACAATGAGCAGTTCTTC
TRBV18	NA	few	TRBJ1-1	CASLKGVVAEAFF	TGTGCCAGCCTAAAAGGGGTCGTCGCTGAAGCTTTCTTT
TRBV27	TRBD1	NA	TRBJ1-2	CATRQGIYGYTF	TGTGCCACCAGACAGGGGATCTATGGCTACACCTTC
TRBV20-1	NA	NA	TRBJ1-5	CSASNEGRGGNQPQHF	TGCAGTGCTAGTAATGAGGGGCGAGGTGGGAATCAGCCCCAGCATTTT
TRBV23-1	NA	NA	TRBJ2-3	CASSSRPGPATDTQYF	TGCGCCAGCAGTTCTAGACCGGGACCAGCCACAGATACGCAGTATTTT
TRBV7-9	NA	NA	TRBJ1-6	CASSLVFGSPLHF	TGTGCCAGCAGCTTAGTGTTTGGATCACCCCTCCACTTT
TRBV9	NA	NA	TRBJ1-1	CASSVLSGTEAAHGAFF	TGTGCCAGCAGCGTCCTCTCCGGGACGGAGGCCGCGCACGGAGCTTTCTTT
TRBV3-1/TRBV3-2	NA	NA	TRBJ2-5	CASSPPQYF	TGTGCCAGCAGCCCTCCTCAGTACTTC
TRBV6-6	NA	once	TRBJ2-6	CASSLGHSGANVLTF	TGTGCCAGCTCCCTAGGACACTCTGGGGCCAACGTCCTGACTTTC
TRBV15	TRBD1	NA	TRBJ2-1	CATRVRQGSYNEQFF	TGTGCCACCAGGGTAAGACAGGGTTCCTACAATGAGCAGTTCTTC
TRBV5-1	NA	NA	TRBJ1-5	CASSPRWGSRNQPQHF	TGCGCCAGCAGCCCCCGGTGGGGGAGCCGCAATCAGCCCCAGCATTTT
TRBV5-6	TRBD2	NA	TRBJ2-3	CASSLGLAGYTQYF	TGTGCCAGCAGCTTGGGGCTAGCGGGTTATACGCAGTATTTT
TRBV18	NA	NA	TRBJ1-2	CASSPPGSHLALYGYTF	TGTGCCAGCTCACCCCCCGGGTCCCATCTGGCCCTCTATGGCTACACCTTC
TRBV7-3	NA	NA	TRBJ1-1	CASSLTTENTEAFF	TGTGCCAGCAGCTTAACAACAGAGAACACTGAAGCTTTCTTT